The 9 T cell receptor beta chains in this list originate from one sample, sequenced in a study of T-cell memory formation after mild COVID-19. TCRdb itself ran the 5' RACE reads through MiXCR, one entry per CDR3 protein. This table holds some 200,000 distinct CDR3 sequences, 9.5% found once. The sample was PBMCs or a T cell subset sorted from them (not recorded which). The origin of the receptors is a man in his late teens or twenties who had mild COVID-19 (a few samples of this study predate the infection). Cell type and time point are not known.

This clonotype has a handful of counts. J is TRBJ1-1 and V is TRBV4-3; D not resolved. V gave up 3 bases and J gave up 6 bases, with 17 bases separating them. The CDR3 loop spans 15 amino acids. The germline gives CDR1 LGHNA, CDR2 YSLEER. The CDR3 DNA reads TGCGCCAGCAGCCATCCTTTCGGGGTAGGCCCTGAAGCTTTCTTT. Protein: CASSHPFGVGPEAFF.

The chain carries TRBV4-3 and TRBJ2-1; 8 nucleotides align to TRBD1. CDR3 length: 16 residues. Germline V gene data show CDR1 as LGHNA and CDR2 as YSLEER. Unmatched junction bases numbered 7, after V lost 1 base and J lost 5 bases. DNA for the CDR3: TGCGCCAGCAGCCAAGCAAGGGGACAGGTAGACAATGAGCAGTTCTTC. It translates to CASSQARGQVDNEQFF.

The rearrangement links TRBV4-3 to TRBJ2-3, with D perhaps TRBD1 (5 bases). Germline lookup yields CDR1 LGHNA and CDR2 YSLEER. Trimming stripped 4 bases from V and 2 bases from J, with 10 bases between. The CDR3 consists of 14 residues. The CDR3 bases are TGCGCCAGCAGCCCCAGGGTAACCACAGATACGCAGTATTTT. It codes for CASSPRVTTDTQYF.

This clonotype came up many times. This chain connects TRBV7-9 to TRBJ1-2, with 9 bases matching TRBD1. There are 14 residues in the CDR3. V was pared by 3 bases and J by 5 bases, with 4 bases of the junction left unmatched. Germline values: CDR1 SEHNR, CDR2 FQNEAQ (reference sequence). In DNA form, the CDR3 reads TGTGCCAGCAGCTTTGGGACAGGGAAGTATGGCTACACCTTC. It yields the protein CASSFGTGKYGYTF.

This clonotype was detected only a few times. The V gene is TRBV24-1, the J gene TRBJ2-2, with D possibly matching TRBD2 (7 bases). V was clipped by 6 bases and J by 6 bases, with 22 bases between them. The CDR3 runs 17 residues. Germline-derived CDR1 and CDR2 are KGHDR and SFDVKD. The CDR3, as DNA: TGTGCCACCAGTACCACCACGGGGGGCCAGGGTGCCGGGGAGCTGTTTTTT. This gives the protein CATSTTTGGQGAGELFF.

This clonotype showed up just a few times. The chain has TRBV24-1 and TRBJ1-1, with TRBD1 matching over 7 bases. The CDR3 covers 13 residues. Germline CDR1 is KGHDR and CDR2 is SFDVKD. V was pared by 5 bases and J by 10 bases, with 9 bases of the junction left unmatched. The CDR3 DNA reads as TGTGCCACCAGTGCGGCCGACAGGGATATAGCTTTCTTT. Translation gives CATSAADRDIAFF.

The CDR3 sequence: CASSYSPGDTQYF. The DNA of the CDR3 is TGTGCCAGCAGTTACTCCCCGGGAGATACGCAGTATTTT. The chain couples TRBV6-5 to TRBJ2-3, with D uncertain. The V end lost 0 bases, the J end lost 5 bases, and 6 bases lay between the germline ends. Germline lookup yields CDR1 MNHEY and CDR2 SVGAGI. CDR3 size: 13 residues.

The CDR3 bases are TGTGCCAGCAGCCCTTGGACTAGCGGGGCCGGGGAGCTGTTTTTT. This sequence encodes CASSPWTSGAGELFF. The rearrangement links TRBV7-2 to TRBJ2-2; 12 positions match TRBD2. CDR1 and CDR2 (germline): SGHTA, FQGNSA. The CDR3 has 15 amino acids. Trimming took 5 bases from V and 6 from J; bases not matched to a gene: 4.

This clonotype has just a few counts. The rearrangement joins TRBV7-2 to TRBJ2-2; D possibly corresponds to TRBD1 (6 bases). In germline, CDR1 is SGHTA, CDR2 FQGNSA. The CDR3 has 14 residues. The V end was cut by 1 base, the J end by 4 bases, with 7 bases between. For the CDR3, the DNA is TGTGCCAGCAGCTTAGAAGGGGGCACCGGGGAGCTGTTTTTT. It encodes CASSLEGGTGELFF. The full variable domain, with the rest looked up from reference TRBV7-2 and TRBJ2-2, is GAGVSQSPSNKVTEKGKDVELRCDPISGHTALYWYRQSLGQGLEFLIYFQGNSAPDKSGLPSDRFSAERTGGSVSTLTIQRTQQEDSAVYLCASSLEGGTGELFFGEGSRLTVL.